Below, 4 T cell receptor beta chains from the same sample are listed, as sequenced in a study of blood T cells in healthy people across ages. With a J-beta primer mix and a sample-barcoded 5' primer, a second PCR ran about 7 to 12 cycles. MiXCR was run by TCRdb on the 5' RACE reads, yielding one entry per CDR3 protein. Of approximately 810,000 distinct CDR3 sequences listed, around 26% are singletons. The sequenced sample was blood. All receptors come from a woman of 80 years or more in good health.

A word on this clonotype: A much bigger clone sits one base away, suggesting this may be a read error. The gene calls are TRBV9 and TRBJ2-1; 14 nucleotides align to TRBD2. The CDR3 extends over 16 amino acids. Germline CDR1 reads SGDLS; CDR2 reads YYNGEE. The CDR3 region is CARSAGLAGGYNEQFF. The CDR3 coding sequence is TGTGCCAGAAGCGCTGGACTAGCGGGGGGTTACAATGAGCAGTTCTTC.

This sequence joins TRBV9 and TRBJ2-7; TRBD1 aligns across 8 bases. With the DNA end fitting TRBJ2-5 better, the J assignment may be wrong. In germline, CDR1 is SGDLS, CDR2 YYNGEE. This CDR3 is built from 15 residues. CDR3 DNA: TGTGCCAGCAGCGTAGGACCGAGACAGGGGGAGACCCAGTACTTC. Translated: CASSVGPRQGETQYF.

This clonotype was found a few times. The chain is built from TRBV7-2 and TRBJ1-2, with TRBD1 matching over 11 bases. There are 15 residues in the CDR3. Germline V gives CDR1 SGHTA, CDR2 FQGNSA. J gave up 7 bases and V 0 bases, and 4 bases lay outside the gene matches. The CDR3 nucleotides are TGTGCCAGCAGCTTAGCGGGACAGGGGGACTCTGGCTACACCTTC. As protein: CASSLAGQGDSGYTF.

This clonotype was found many times. This sequence joins TRBV10-3 and TRBJ2-4; the D gene is possibly TRBD1 (6 bases). Germline V gene lookup returns CDR1 ENHRY and CDR2 SYGVKD. This CDR3 has 16 amino acids. Deletions cut 6 bases from V and 0 bases from J, with 15 bases between. CDR3 nucleotides: TGTGCCATCAGCCAGCAACAGGGATTAGCCAAAAACATTCAGTACTTC. Encoded protein: CAISQQQGLAKNIQYF.